Included here is one T cell receptor beta chain sequence, with context. Its antigen remains unknown. The record originates from a study of T cells expressing NK-cell markers. Study information: Source material for TCR beta repertoires consisted of sorted CD3+CD56+NKG2C+, CD3+CD56+NKG2C- and CD3+CD56-NKG2C+ T cells. HCMV serostatus: most of the eight sequenced donors positive, one negative.

General observations from the study: Among several donors, these clonotypes also ranked first in the CD3+CD56-NKG2C+ fraction.

TCRdb re-called the 5' RACE reads, yielding one record per CDR3 amino acid sequence without DNA. The sample data list a few hundred thousand distinct CDR3 sequences. Germline CDR1 SGHRS, CDR2 YFSETQ. This CDR3 comprises 15 residues. The sample consisted of blood T cells: a sorted CD56 or NKG2C T cell subset, CD4+ or CD8+ T cells, or bulk PBMC T cells (not recorded which). This TCR was sampled from a man aged 18-69 years in good health. The chain links TRBV5-1 to TRBJ1-5; with no DNA, the TCRdb D assignment of TRBD1 cannot be verified. The CDR3 protein is CASVSRGQGSQPQHF. Complete variable domain (other parts from reference TRBV5-1 and TRBJ1-5): KAGVTQTPRYLIKTRGQQVTLSCSPISGHRSVSWYQQTPGQGLQFLFEYFSETQRNKGNFPGRFSGRQFSNSRSEMNVSTLELGDSALYLCASVSRGQGSQPQHFGDGTRLSIL.